The entry below describes one TCR beta chain. TCRdb keeps only in-frame clones here, not all; method: immunoSEQ multiplex PCR. The table shows 400,000 to 450,000 clones, with less than 95% occurring only once. Recruitment covered roughly 22 US areas and drew participants whose ages spanned roughly 18 to 100 years. Assignment of participants to cohorts was predicated upon participant-reported clinical history. The sample originates from a study of blood T cell repertoires in COVID-19. CDR3 size: 13 residues. Germline CDR1 and CDR2: SQVTM and ANQGSEA. With 1 base removed from V and 5 bases from J, the gap between germline ends came to 11 bases.

The sample was PBMCs or T cells enriched from blood (not recorded which). V gene TRBV29-1 combines with J gene TRBJ1-2; TRBD1 might be the D (6 bases). This clonotype was sampled from a man younger than 35 who had recovered from COVID-19. The CDR3 sequence: CSVEAGGRYGYTF. In DNA, the CDR3 is TGCAGCGTTGAAGCTGGGGGCAGGTATGGCTACACCTTC.